This is a list of T cell receptor beta chains from one sample in a study of regulatory T cells in long-lasting Graves disease. Via MiXCR, TCRdb re-called the multiplex PCR reads, giving one row per CDR3 protein. The profile covers approximately 400,000 distinct CDR3 sequences, with about 25% appearing a single time and about 26% taken by the ten largest. Here the sequenced sample was peripheral blood mononuclear cells (PBMCs), taken when the disease was refractory, from a patient treated with antithyroid drugs. These receptors originate from a female donor with Graves disease. Both conserved end residues are part of each CDR3. A D gene is named only where the DNA matches it firmly. Clone size is shown for a subset of rows, as once, few, many or a class of expanded clone.

V gene,J gene,clone size,D gene,CDR3 length,CDR3 DNA,CDR3 protein
TRBV27,TRBJ1-5,few,NA,15,TGTGCCAGCAGTTTATCGTCAGGGTGGGGTCAGCCCCAGCATTTT,CASSLSSGWGQPQHF
TRBV29-1,TRBJ2-2,NA,TRBD2,13,TGCAGCGTGGGCCTGGCGGGAGGAGGAGAGCTGTTTTTT,CSVGLAGGGELFF
TRBV30,TRBJ1-2,few,NA,12,TGTGCCTGGTCTCAGGGGCGCCTTGGCTACACCTTC,CAWSQGRLGYTF
TRBV27,TRBJ2-7,NA,TRBD2,15,TGTGCCAGCAGTCTATACCCGGGACTAGACTACGAGCAGTACTTC,CASSLYPGLDYEQYF
TRBV6-5,TRBJ2-4,many,TRBD2,14,TGTGCCAGCAGTTACGTGGCGGGAGGTAGCATTCAGTACTTC,CASSYVAGGSIQYF
TRBV20-1,TRBJ1-1,few,NA,14,TGCAGTGCTAGACCCTTTACAGGGTCCACTGAAGCTTTCTTT,CSARPFTGSTEAFF
TRBV28,TRBJ2-7,many,TRBD2,19,TGTGCCAGCAGTTTACAGGCCCGACGACTAGCGGGAGGGCCCCACGAGCAGTACTTC,CASSLQARRLAGGPHEQYF
TRBV9,TRBJ2-7,few,NA,13,TGTGCCAGCAGCTTCTCGGCCAGGGACGAGCAGTACTTC,CASSFSARDEQYF
TRBV7-2,TRBJ2-7,NA,NA,13,TGTGCCAGCAGAAAAGGGGGAGGGACACCGCAGTACTTC,CASRKGGGTPQYF
TRBV7-3,TRBJ1-1,few,TRBD1,14,TGTGCCAGCAGCTCTCAGGGGGGGGACACTGAAGCTTTCTTT,CASSSQGGDTEAFF
TRBV9,TRBJ2-1,NA,NA,14,TGTGCCAGCTCCCCTCCGGGAGTTAACAATGAGCAGTTCTTC,CASSPPGVNNEQFF
TRBV2,TRBJ1-2,many,TRBD1,16,TGTGCCAGCAGTACGATCCGGACAGGGGGCGTCTCTGGCTACACCTTC,CASSTIRTGGVSGYTF
TRBV27,TRBJ2-1,NA,NA,12,TGTGCCAGCGGGAGCTTCGGCAATGAGCAGTTCTTC,CASGSFGNEQFF
TRBV6-5,TRBJ2-7,few,TRBD2,16,TGTGCCAGCAGTTCACTTCTAGCGGGAGGAGGCTACGAGCAGTACTTC,CASSSLLAGGGYEQYF
TRBV5-1,TRBJ2-5,NA,NA,14,TGCGCCAGCAGTCGGGGGGCAGCGCAAGAGACCCAGTACTTC,CASSRGAAQETQYF
TRBV4-3,TRBJ1-2,NA,NA,14,TGCGCCAGCAGCCAAGATCCTGGGGTTTATGGCTACACCTTC,CASSQDPGVYGYTF
TRBV7-2,TRBJ2-5,many,NA,18,TGTGCCAGCAGCTGGCCGGGGACAAGGGAGGGGCCCCAAGAGACCCAGTACTTC,CASSWPGTREGPQETQYF
TRBV5-1,TRBJ1-2,few,NA,14,TGCGCCAGCAGCCAGGACACTTCCCCCTATGGCTACACCTTC,CASSQDTSPYGYTF
TRBV15,TRBJ1-1,NA,NA,14,TGTGCCACCAGCAGAGATTTGGGGAACACTGAAGCTTTCTTT,CATSRDLGNTEAFF
TRBV12-3/TRBV12-4,TRBJ1-3,many,TRBD1,15,TGTGCCAGCAGCCTACAGGGGGCTAGTGGAAACACCATATATTTT,CASSLQGASGNTIYF
TRBV7-9,TRBJ2-2,many,TRBD2,16,TGTGCCAGCAGCGCCACTAGCGGTATTAACACCGGGGAGCTGTTTTTT,CASSATSGINTGELFF
TRBV10-3,TRBJ1-1,few,NA,10,TGTGCCCATCAGAACACTGAAGCTTTCTTT,CAHQNTEAFF
TRBV20-1,TRBJ1-1,few,NA,15,TGCAGTGCGAAACCGGGACGGAGGATGAACACTGAAGCTTTCTTT,CSAKPGRRMNTEAFF
TRBV5-1,TRBJ2-2,NA,NA,15,TGCGCCAGCAGCTTGGGACAAGTAAACACCGGGGAGCTGTTTTTT,CASSLGQVNTGELFF
TRBV5-1,TRBJ2-7,NA,NA,19,TGCGCCAGCAGCTTGGGGTACCCGAGTGGTGGGGCCGACATCTACGAGCAGTACTTC,CASSLGYPSGGADIYEQYF
TRBV18,TRBJ1-3,NA,NA,16,TGTGCCAGCTCACCACGGCCAGGGAGCTCTGGAAACACCATATATTTT,CASSPRPGSSGNTIYF
TRBV29-1,TRBJ1-2,many,NA,13,TGCAGCGGGCGGAAAGTCGGTGACTATGGCTACACCTTC,CSGRKVGDYGYTF
TRBV12-3/TRBV12-4,TRBJ2-5,NA,TRBD2,16,TGTGCCAGCAGCCCTCTTGGGGAGCGGGATCAAGAGACCCAGTACTTC,CASSPLGERDQETQYF
TRBV7-8,TRBJ2-5,many,NA,13,TGTGCCAGCGGGTTCCAGGGACAAGAGACCCAGTACTTC,CASGFQGQETQYF
TRBV30,TRBJ1-5,NA,NA,15,TGTGCCTGGAGTTTCGGTCTCGGCGGCAATCAGCCCCAGCATTTT,CAWSFGLGGNQPQHF
TRBV14,TRBJ1-1,few,NA,13,TGTGCCAGCAGCTCCATACAGGGAACTGAAGCTTTCTTT,CASSSIQGTEAFF
TRBV6-2/TRBV6-3,TRBJ1-1,NA,TRBD1,16,TGTGCCAGCAGTTCGACAGGGGGCTTGATGAACACTGAAGCTTTCTTT,CASSSTGGLMNTEAFF
TRBV20-1,TRBJ1-1,few,TRBD1,14,TGCAGTGCTGCGCCCCACAGGGGAGGCACTGAAGCTTTCTTT,CSAAPHRGGTEAFF
TRBV29-1,TRBJ2-7,few,NA,11,TGCAGCGCGCAGGAGGGGAACGAGCAGTACTTC,CSAQEGNEQYF
TRBV19,TRBJ2-7,NA,NA,15,TGTGCCAGTAGTATAGCCCTTGAAGGCAGGGGCGAGCAGTACTTC,CASSIALEGRGEQYF